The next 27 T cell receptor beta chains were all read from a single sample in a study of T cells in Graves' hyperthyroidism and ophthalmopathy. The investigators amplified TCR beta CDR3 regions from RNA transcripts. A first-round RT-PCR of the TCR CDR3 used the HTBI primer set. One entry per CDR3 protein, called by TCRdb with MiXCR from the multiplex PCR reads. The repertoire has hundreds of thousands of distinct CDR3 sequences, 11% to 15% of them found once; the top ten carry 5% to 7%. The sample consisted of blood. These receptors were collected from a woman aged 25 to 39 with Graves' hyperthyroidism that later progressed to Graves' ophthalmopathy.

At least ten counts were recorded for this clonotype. CDR3 amino acids: CASSQELAETYEQYF. CDR3 sequence (DNA): TGTGCCAGCAGCCAAGAACTAGCGGAAACCTACGAGCAGTACTTC. The V gene is TRBV3-1, the J gene TRBJ2-7; TRBD2 aligns across 8 bases. V was pared by 0 bases and J by 2 bases, with 3 bases of the junction left unmatched. The CDR3 totals 15 residues. Germline-derived CDR1 and CDR2 are LGHDT and YNNKEL (reference sequence).

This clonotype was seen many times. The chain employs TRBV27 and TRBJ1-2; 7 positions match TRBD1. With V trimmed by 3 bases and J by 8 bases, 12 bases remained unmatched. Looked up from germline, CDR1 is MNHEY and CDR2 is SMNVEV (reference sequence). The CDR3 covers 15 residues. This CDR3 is CASSLSPGGARGYTF. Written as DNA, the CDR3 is TGTGCCAGCAGTTTGTCCCCAGGGGGGGCTAGGGGCTACACCTTC.

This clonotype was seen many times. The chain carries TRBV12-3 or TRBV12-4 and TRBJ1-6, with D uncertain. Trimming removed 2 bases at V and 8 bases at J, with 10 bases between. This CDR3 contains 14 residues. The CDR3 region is CASSLTGLDSPLHF. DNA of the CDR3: TGTGCCAGCAGTTTAACCGGGTTGGATTCACCCCTCCACTTT.

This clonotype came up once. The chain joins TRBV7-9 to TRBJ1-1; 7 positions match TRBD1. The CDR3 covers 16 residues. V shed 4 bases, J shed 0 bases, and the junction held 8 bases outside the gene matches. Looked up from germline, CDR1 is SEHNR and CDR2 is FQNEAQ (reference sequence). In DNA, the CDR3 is TGTGCCAGCAGCTCCCCGACAGGGCTCCTGAACACTGAAGCTTTCTTT. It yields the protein CASSSPTGLLNTEAFF.

CDR3 nucleotides: TGTGCCAGTAGTATGGACAGCTCCTACGAGCAGTACTTC. Its protein product is CASSMDSSYEQYF. The chain uses TRBV19 and TRBJ2-7; the D gene is possibly TRBD1 (6 bases). V was shortened by 3 bases and J by 0 bases, with 6 bases between the two germline ends. The V gene's germline CDR1 is LNHDA and CDR2 SQIVND (reference sequence). The CDR3 sequence is 13 residues long. Drawing the rest from reference TRBV19 and TRBJ2-7, the complete variable domain is DGGITQSPKYLFRKEGQNVTLSCEQNLNHDAMYWYRQDPGQGLRLIYYSQIVNDFQKGDIAEGYSVSREKKESFPLTVTSAQKNPTAFYLCASSMDSSYEQYFGPGTRLTVT.

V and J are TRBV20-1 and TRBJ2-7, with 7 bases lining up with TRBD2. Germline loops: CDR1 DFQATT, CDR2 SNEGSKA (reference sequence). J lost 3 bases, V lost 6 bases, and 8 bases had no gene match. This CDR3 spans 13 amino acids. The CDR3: CSASGTTVYEQYF. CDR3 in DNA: TGCAGTGCCTCCGGGACTACAGTCTACGAGCAGTACTTC.

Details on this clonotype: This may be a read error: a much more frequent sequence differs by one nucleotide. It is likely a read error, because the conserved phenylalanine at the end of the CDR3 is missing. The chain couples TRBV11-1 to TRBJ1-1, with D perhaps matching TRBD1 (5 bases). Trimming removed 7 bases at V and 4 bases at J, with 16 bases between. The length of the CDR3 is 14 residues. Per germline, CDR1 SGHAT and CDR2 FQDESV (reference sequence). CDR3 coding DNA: TGTGCCAGCACCCCGGGGGGGGTTGGCACTGAAGCTTTCCTT. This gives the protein CASTPGGVGTEAFL.

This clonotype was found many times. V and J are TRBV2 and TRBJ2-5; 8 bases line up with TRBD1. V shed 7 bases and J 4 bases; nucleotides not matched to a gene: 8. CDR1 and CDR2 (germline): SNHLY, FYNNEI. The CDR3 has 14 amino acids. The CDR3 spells CASTTTGAVETQYF. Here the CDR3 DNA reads TGTGCCAGCACCACGACAGGGGCGGTAGAGACCCAGTACTTC.

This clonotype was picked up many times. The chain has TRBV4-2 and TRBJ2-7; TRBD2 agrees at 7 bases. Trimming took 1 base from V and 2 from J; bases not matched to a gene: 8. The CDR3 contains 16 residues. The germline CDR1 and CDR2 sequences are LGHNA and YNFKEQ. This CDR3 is CASSQALGLGTYEQYF. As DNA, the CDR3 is TGTGCCAGCAGCCAAGCCCTAGGACTAGGAACCTACGAGCAGTACTTC.

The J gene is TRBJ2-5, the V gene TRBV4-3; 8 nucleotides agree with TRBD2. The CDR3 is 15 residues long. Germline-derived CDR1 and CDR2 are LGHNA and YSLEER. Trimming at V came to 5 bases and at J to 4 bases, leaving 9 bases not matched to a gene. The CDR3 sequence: CASSTRTGGGETQYF. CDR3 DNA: TGCGCCAGCAGCACAAGGACGGGGGGGGGAGAGACCCAGTACTTC.

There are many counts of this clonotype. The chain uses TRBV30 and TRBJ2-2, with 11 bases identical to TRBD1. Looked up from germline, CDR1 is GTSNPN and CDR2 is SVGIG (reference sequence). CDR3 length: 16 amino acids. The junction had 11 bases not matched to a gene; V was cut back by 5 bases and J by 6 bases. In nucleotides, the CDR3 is TGTGCCTGGCTACTTCTTCCGGGACAGGGGGCCGGGGAGCTGTTTTTT. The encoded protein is CAWLLLPGQGAGELFF.

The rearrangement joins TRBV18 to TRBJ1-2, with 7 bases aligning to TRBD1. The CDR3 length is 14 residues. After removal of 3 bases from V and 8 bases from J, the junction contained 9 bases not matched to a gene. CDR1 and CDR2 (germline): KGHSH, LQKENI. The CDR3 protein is CASSPLEGGFGYTF. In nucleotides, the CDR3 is TGTGCCAGCTCACCTCTTGAAGGGGGCTTCGGCTACACCTTC.

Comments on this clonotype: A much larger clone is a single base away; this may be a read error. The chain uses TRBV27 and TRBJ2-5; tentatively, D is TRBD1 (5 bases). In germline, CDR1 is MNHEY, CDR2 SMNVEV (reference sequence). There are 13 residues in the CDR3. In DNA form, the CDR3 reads TGTGCCAGCAGTTCTAAGCCGACAGAGACCCAGTGCTTC. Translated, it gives CASSSKPTETQCF.

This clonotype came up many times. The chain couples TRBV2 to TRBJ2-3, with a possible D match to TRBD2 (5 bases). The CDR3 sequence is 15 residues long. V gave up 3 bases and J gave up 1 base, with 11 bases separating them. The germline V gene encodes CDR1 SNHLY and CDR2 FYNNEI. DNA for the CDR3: TGTGCCAGCAGTGACGGCGGGTCTGGCACAGATACGCAGTATTTT. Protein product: CASSDGGSGTDTQYF.

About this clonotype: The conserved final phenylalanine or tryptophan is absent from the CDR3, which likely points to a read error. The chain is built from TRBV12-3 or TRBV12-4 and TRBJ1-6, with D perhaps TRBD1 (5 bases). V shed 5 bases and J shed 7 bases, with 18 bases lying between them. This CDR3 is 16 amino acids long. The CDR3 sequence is CASSLNNRGGNSPLHL. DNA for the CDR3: TGTGCCAGCAGTCTGAATAATCGGGGGGGGAATTCACCCCTCCACCTT.

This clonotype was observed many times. The CDR3 DNA reads TGTGCCAGCAGTTACATCTACGAGCAGTACTTC. It yields the protein CASSYIYEQYF. The V gene is TRBV6-2 or TRBV6-3, the J gene TRBJ2-7, with unresolved D. CDR1 is MNHEY and CDR2 is SVGEGT in the germline V gene. The CDR3 sequence is 11 residues long. Trimming stripped 2 bases from V and 3 bases from J, with 2 bases between.

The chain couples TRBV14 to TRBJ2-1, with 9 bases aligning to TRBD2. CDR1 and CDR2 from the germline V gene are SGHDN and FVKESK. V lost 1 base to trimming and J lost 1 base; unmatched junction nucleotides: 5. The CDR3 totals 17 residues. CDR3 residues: CASSQGNSGRSYNEQFF. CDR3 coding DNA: TGTGCCAGCAGCCAAGGGAATAGCGGGAGATCCTACAATGAGCAGTTCTTC.

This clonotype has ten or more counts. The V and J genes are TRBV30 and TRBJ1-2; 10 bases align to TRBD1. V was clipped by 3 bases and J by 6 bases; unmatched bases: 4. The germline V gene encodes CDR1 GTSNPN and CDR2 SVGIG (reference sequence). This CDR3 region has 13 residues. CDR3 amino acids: CAWSAGTGDGYTF. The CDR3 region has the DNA TGTGCCTGGAGCGCCGGGACAGGGGATGGCTACACCTTC.

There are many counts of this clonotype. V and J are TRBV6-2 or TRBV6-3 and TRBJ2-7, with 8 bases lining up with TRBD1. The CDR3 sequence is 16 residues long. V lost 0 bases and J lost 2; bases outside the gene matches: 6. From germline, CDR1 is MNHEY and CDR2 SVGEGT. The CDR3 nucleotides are TGTGCCAGCAGTTACTCGAGACCGGGACAGGCCTACGAGCAGTACTTC. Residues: CASSYSRPGQAYEQYF.

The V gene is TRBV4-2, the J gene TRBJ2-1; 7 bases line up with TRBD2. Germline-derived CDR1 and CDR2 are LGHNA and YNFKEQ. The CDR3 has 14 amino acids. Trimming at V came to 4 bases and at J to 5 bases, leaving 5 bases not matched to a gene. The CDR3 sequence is CASSPSGTHNEQFF. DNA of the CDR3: TGTGCCAGCAGCCCAAGCGGGACCCACAATGAGCAGTTCTTC.

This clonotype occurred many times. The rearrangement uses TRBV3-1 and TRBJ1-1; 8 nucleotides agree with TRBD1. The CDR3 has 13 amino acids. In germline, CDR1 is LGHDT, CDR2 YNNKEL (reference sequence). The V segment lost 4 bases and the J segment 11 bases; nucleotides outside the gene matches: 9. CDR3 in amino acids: CASSPPGTGTAFF. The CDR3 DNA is TGTGCCAGCAGCCCTCCCGGGACAGGAACGGCTTTCTTT.

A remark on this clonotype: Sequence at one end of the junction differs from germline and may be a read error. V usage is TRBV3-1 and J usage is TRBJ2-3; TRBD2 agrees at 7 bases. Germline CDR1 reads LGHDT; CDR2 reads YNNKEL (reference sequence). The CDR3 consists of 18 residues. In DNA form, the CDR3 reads TGTGCCAGCAGCCTCGGTCGGGGTACCGGGACTAAAACAGATATGCAGTATTTT. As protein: CASSLGRGTGTKTDMQYF.

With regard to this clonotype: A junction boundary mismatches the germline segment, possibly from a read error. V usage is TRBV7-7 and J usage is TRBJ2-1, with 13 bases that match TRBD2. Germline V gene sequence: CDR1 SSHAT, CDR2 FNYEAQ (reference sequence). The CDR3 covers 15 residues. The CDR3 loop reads CASSSGTSGTAEQFF. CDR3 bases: TGTGCTAGCAGCTCCGGGACTAGCGGGACTGCTGAGCAGTTCTTC. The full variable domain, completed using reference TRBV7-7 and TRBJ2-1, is GAGVSQSPRYKVTKRGQDVTLRCDPISSHATLYWYQQALGQGPEFLTYFNYEAQPDKSGLPSDRFSAERPEGSISTLTIQRTEQRDSAMYRCASSSGTSGTAEQFFGPGTRLTVL.

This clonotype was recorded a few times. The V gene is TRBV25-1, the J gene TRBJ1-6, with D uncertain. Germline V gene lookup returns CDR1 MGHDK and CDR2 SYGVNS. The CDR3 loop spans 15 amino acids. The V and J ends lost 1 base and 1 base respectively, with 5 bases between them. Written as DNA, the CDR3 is TGTGCCAGCAGTGAATTCGGGTCCTATAATTCACCCCTCCACTTT. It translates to CASSEFGSYNSPLHF.

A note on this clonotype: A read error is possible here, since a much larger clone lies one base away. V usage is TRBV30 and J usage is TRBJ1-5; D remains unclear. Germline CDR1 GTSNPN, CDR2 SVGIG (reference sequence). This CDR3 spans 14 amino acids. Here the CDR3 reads CAWSLFERIQPLHF. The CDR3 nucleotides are TGTGCCTGGAGCCTGTTCGAACGTATTCAGCCCCTGCATTTT.

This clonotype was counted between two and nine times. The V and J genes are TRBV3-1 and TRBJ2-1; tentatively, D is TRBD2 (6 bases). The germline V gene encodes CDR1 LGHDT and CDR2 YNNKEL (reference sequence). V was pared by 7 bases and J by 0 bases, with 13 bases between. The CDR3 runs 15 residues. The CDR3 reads CASTSVGSSYNEQFF. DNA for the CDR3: TGTGCCAGCACCTCTGTCGGGAGCTCCTACAATGAGCAGTTCTTC.

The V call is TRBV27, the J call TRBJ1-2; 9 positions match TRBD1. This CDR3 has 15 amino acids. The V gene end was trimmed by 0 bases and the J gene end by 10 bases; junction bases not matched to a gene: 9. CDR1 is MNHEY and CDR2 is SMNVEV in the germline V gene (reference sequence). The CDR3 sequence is CASSLSTGGGGDYTF. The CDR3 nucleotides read TGTGCCAGCAGTTTATCAACAGGGGGCGGAGGTGACTACACCTTC.